This T cell receptor beta chain was identified in a study of T cell repertoires in cytomegalovirus infection. The overall study: Indications came from public TCR beta signatures; they pointed to CMV infection and to a matching HLA type. The study's findings and limits: The cumulative frequency of public TCR beta families distinguished individuals who carried CMV together with the relevant HLA.

With respect to this clonotype: The antigen remains undetermined.

The CDR3 has 12 amino acids. The germline V and J ends were trimmed by 4 bases and 7 bases, with 8 bases remaining between them. Germline CDR1 reads WSHSY; CDR2 reads SAAADI. TCRdb ran MiXCR on the reads and lists one entry per CDR3 protein. The profile shows 900,000 to 950,000 distinct CDR3 sequences, around 30% of them singletons. The gene calls are TRBV10-2 and TRBJ2-1; D uncertain. The sequence was collected from a human donor in good health (CMV status not recorded). Some clones in this sample may be carry-over from other donors' samples. The source was cultured CD8+ T cells from PBMCs, collected from culture after CMV antigen stimulation. In DNA form, the CDR3 reads TGCGCCAGCAGTGCCCCCGAAAATGAGCAGTTCTTC. Protein product: CASSAPENEQFF.